The sequence of this T cell receptor (beta chain) was determined in a study of Ad26.COV2.S vaccination and SARS-CoV-2 variants. Study details: In the study, Ad26.COV2.S was injected intramuscularly once, or twice 56 days apart.

TCRdb's table, derived via immunoSEQ multiplex PCR, lists solely in-frame clones and lacks some. This sample yields hundreds of thousands of clones, of which roughly nine tenths are seen a single time; approximately 2.5% belongs to the top ten. The CDR3 totals 13 residues. V was trimmed by 8 bases and J by 2 bases, leaving 11 bases between them. Per germline, CDR1 SGHTA and CDR2 FQGTGA. This sample's treatment: about 20 received Ad26.COV2.S at low or high dose, single or two shots; about 5 received placebo; per-sample allocation not given. Sampling was performed 63 days after the first vaccine or placebo injection.

The sequence derives from a person aged 18-60 years who received the Ad26.COV2.S COVID-19 vaccine or a placebo. The chain joins TRBV7-3 to TRBJ2-3; D is uncertain. This specimen was peripheral blood, taken in a trial of Ad26.COV2.S vaccine versus placebo. The CDR3, as DNA: TGTGCCAGCCGTCTAGACGCCACAGATACGCAGTATTTT. It codes for CASRLDATDTQYF.